This TCR beta chain was recorded in a study of spatial heterogeneity in lung cancer. Study observations and caveats: Higher tumor mutation counts went along with higher counts of expanded intratumoral alpha and beta TCRs.

Germline assignment: CDR1 SEHNR and CDR2 FQNEAQ (reference sequence). The CDR3 covers 15 residues. J gave up 2 bases and V 4 bases, and 6 bases lay outside the gene matches. This clonotype was observed a few times. Its antigen is not known. Because the library targeted alpha chains, this beta chain is an off-target read whose size means little. Time point of the sample: sample taken at primary tumor resection. Unsorted whole RNA of tumor, nontumor lung or frozen PBMC was sequenced. Individual TCR cDNA molecules each bore their own unique molecular identifier. Each CDR3 protein is one row after TCRdb ran MiXCR on the 5' RACE reads. The table has 2,500 to 3,000 distinct CDR3 sequences, 49% seen once.

The receptor comes from a male donor with early-stage non-small cell lung cancer. Sequenced here: lung tumor tissue, sampled at surgery. The chain couples TRBV7-9 to TRBJ2-3, with 7 bases fitting TRBD2. The CDR3 spells CASSSPGTTTDTQYF. CDR3 bases: TGTGCCAGCAGCTCCCCCGGGACTACCACAGATACGCAGTATTTT. Drawing the rest from reference TRBV7-9 and TRBJ2-3, the complete variable domain is DTGVSQNPRHKITKRGQNVTFRCDPISEHNRLYWYRQTLGQGPEFLTYFQNEAQLEKSRLLSDRFSAERPKGSFSTLEIQRTEQGDSAMYLCASSSPGTTTDTQYFGPGTRLTVL.